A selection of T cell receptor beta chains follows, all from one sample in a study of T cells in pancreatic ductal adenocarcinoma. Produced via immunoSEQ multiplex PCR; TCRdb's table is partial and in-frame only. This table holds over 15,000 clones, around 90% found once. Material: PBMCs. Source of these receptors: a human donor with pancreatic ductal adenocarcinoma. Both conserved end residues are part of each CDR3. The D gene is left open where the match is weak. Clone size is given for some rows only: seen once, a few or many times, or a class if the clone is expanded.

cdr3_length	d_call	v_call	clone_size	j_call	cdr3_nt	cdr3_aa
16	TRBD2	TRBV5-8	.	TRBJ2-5	TGTGCCAGCAGCTTGGTGCTAGCGGGAAGTGTGGAGACCCAGTACTTC	CASSLVLAGSVETQYF
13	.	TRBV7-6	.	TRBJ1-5	TGTGCCAGCAGCTTAGGGGAGAATCAGCCCCAGCATTTT	CASSLGENQPQHF
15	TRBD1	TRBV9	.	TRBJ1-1	TGTGCCAGCAGCGCGACAGGGGGCCCCGTCACTGAAGCTTTCTTT	CASSATGGPVTEAFF
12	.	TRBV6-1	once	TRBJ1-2	TGTGCCAGCAGCGAACAGGGCTATGGCTACACCTTC	CASSEQGYGYTF
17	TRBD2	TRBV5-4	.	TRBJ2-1	TGTGCCAGCAGCTTGGTGGGTAGCGGGAGGGCCTGGAATGAGCAGTTCTTC	CASSLVGSGRAWNEQFF
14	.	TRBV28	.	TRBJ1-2	TGTGCCAGCAGCTCTGGGGACGCCCTCTATGGCTACACCTTC	CASSSGDALYGYTF
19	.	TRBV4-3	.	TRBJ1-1	TGCGCCAGCAGCCAAGACCTTACAGGGACTTTCGAGATGAACACTGAAGCTTTCTTT	CASSQDLTGTFEMNTEAFF
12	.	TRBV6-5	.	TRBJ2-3	TGTGCCAGCTCGGGGACCACAGATACGCAGTATTTT	CASSGTTDTQYF
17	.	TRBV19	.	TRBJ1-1	TGTGCCAGTAGTATAGCCACGGGCCTTATAGTGAGCACTGAAGCTTTCTTT	CASSIATGLIVSTEAFF
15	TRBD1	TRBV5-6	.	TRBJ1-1	TGTGCCAGCAGCTACGAACAGGGGCCAAACACTGAAGCTTTCTTT	CASSYEQGPNTEAFF
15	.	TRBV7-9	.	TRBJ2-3	TGTGCCAGCAGCTTAGACACTTCTAGCACAGATACGCAGTATTTT	CASSLDTSSTDTQYF